The T cell receptor (beta chain) under discussion was sequenced for a study of control samples from healthy donors and cancer patients. Sequenced by immunoSEQ multiplex PCR; TCRdb stores in-frame clones only, minus some. This sample carries about 150,000 clones, roughly nine tenths of them seen once, and the ten largest clones take 0.68%. This clonotype originated in a woman aged 25-40 years in good health. The material sequenced was blood.

The CDR3 DNA sequence: TGTGCTAGTGGTTTGGTAGACGGCACTGAAGCTTTCTTT. It translates to CASGLVDGTEAFF. The gene calls are TRBV12-5 and TRBJ1-1; D gene unclear. Germline CDR1 LGHNT, CDR2 FRNRAP. This CDR3 spans 13 amino acids. The ends were cut back, 0 bases at V and 4 bases at J, with 6 bases in the middle.